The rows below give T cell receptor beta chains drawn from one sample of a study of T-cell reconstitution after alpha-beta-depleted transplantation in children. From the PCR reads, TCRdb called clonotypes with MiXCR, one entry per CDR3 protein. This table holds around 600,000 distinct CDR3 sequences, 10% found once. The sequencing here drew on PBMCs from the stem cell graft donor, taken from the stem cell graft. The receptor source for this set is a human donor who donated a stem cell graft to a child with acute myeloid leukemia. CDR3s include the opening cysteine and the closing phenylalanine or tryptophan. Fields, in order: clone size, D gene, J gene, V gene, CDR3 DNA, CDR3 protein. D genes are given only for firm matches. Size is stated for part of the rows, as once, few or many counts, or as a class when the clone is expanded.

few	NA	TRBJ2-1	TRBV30	TGTGCCTGGAGGGGACAGCGCGGGGGCTCCTACAATGAGCAGTTCTTC	CAWRGQRGGSYNEQFF
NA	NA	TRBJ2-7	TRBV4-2	TGTGCCAGCAGCCCTGGCCTCGACTGCGAGCAGTACTTC	CASSPGLDCEQYF
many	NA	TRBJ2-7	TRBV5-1	TGCGCCAGCAGCTTTGGGGAGAGCTCCTACGAGCAGTACTTC	CASSFGESSYEQYF
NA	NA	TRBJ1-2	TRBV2	TGTGCCAGCAGTGAAGTAAGAGAGTATGGCTACACCTTC	CASSEVREYGYTF
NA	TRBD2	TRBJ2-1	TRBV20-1	TGCAGTGCTAGAGCGTCCCTCTGGCGGGAGGCCGACGATGAGCAGTTCTTC	CSARASLWREADDEQFF
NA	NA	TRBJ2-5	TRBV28	TGTGCCAGTAAGCTGGGGAACCAAGCGGCCCAGTACTTC	CASKLGNQAAQYF
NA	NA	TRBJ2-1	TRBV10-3	TGTGCCATCAGTGGGACTCCCGACAATGAGCAGTTCTTC	CAISGTPDNEQFF
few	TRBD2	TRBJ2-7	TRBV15	TGTGCCACCAGCAGAGATCGGGGGGTTGGGGAGCAGTACTTC	CATSRDRGVGEQYF
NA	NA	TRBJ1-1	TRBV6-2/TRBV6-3	TGTGCCAGCAGTCCCATTGAGTTAAACACTGAAGCTTTCTTT	CASSPIELNTEAFF
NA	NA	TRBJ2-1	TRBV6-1	TGTGCCAGCATACCGAGGGTAGGAGAGGGTGAGCAGTTCTTC	CASIPRVGEGEQFF
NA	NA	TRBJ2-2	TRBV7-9	TGTGCCAGCAGCTTAGCCTACGGGGAGCTGTTTTTT	CASSLAYGELFF
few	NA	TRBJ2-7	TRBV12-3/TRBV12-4	TGTGCCAGCAGCTCCCTCCGGAGCGGCGAGCAGTACTTC	CASSSLRSGEQYF
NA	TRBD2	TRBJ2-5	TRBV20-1	TGCAGTGCTAGAGAGAGAAGAGCGGGAGCCAGAGGGACCCAGTACTTC	CSARERRAGARGTQYF
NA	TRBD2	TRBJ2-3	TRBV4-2	TGTGCCAGCAGCCAAGGGGAGGGGAGCACAGATACGCAGTATTTT	CASSQGEGSTDTQYF
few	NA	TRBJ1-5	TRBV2	TGTGCCAGCAGTGAATTTGTTCAGCCCCAGCATTTT	CASSEFVQPQHF
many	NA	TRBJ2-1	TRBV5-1	TGCGCCAGCAGCGGTCAGTACGACTTTCGCCACAATGAGCAGTTCTTC	CASSGQYDFRHNEQFF
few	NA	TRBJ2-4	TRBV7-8	TGTGCCAGCAGCTCCCAACCCCGGGACGATCCCTTTGGGAACATTCAGTACTTC	CASSSQPRDDPFGNIQYF
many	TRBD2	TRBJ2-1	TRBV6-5	TGTGCCAGCAGTTACTCACTAGCGGGAGGAAGCAATGAGCAGTTCTTC	CASSYSLAGGSNEQFF
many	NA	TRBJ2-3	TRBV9	TGTGCCAGCAGCAATGAAGCGGGAGATACGCAGTATTTT	CASSNEAGDTQYF
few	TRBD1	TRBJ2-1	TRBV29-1	TGCAGCGTTGAAATGGGACAGGGGGCTGATGAGCAGTTCTTC	CSVEMGQGADEQFF
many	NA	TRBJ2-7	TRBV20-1	TGCAGTGCTAGAGCGGCTACCTACGAGCAGTACTTC	CSARAATYEQYF
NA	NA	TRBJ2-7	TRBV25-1	TGTGCCAGCAGTGAATCAGTAGGGTGGGAGCAGTACTTC	CASSESVGWEQYF
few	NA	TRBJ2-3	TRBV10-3	TGTGCCATCAGTGAAGTAGGGGACTTACTCACAGATACGCAGTATTTT	CAISEVGDLLTDTQYF
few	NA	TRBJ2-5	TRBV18	TGTGCCAGCTCACCACCTTCGGGGGCGGAGGAGACCCAGTACTTC	CASSPPSGAEETQYF
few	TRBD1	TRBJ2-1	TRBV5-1	TGCGCCAGCAGCCCCAGTCGGGGACAGGGGCACAATGAGCAGTTCTTC	CASSPSRGQGHNEQFF
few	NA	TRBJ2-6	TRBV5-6	TGTGCCAGCTGCGTTACTGGAGGTGGGGCCAACGTCCTGACTTTC	CASCVTGGGANVLTF
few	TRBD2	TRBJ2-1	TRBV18	TGTGCCAGGTATCCGGGAGGCTCCTACAATGAGCAGTTCTTC	CARYPGGSYNEQFF
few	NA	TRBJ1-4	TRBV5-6	TGTGCCAGCAGCTCCCTTGGGGGGGATGAAAAACTGTTTTTT	CASSSLGGDEKLFF
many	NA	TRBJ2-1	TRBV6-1	TGTGCCAGCAGTGTCTCTAGTGCCCGATCTAACAATGAGCAGTTCTTC	CASSVSSARSNNEQFF
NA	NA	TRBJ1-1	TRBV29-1	TGCAGCGTTGCGAAAGGGGGTTCCACTGAAGCTTTCTTT	CSVAKGGSTEAFF
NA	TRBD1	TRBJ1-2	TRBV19	TGTGCCAGTACATCGACAGGGGGCGACTATGGCTACACCTTC	CASTSTGGDYGYTF
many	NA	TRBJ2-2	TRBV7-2	TGTGCCAGCAGCCCTCGAAATGGACCCCCCGGGGAGCTGTTTTTT	CASSPRNGPPGELFF
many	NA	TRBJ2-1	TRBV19	TGTGCCAGTAGTATCGGACAGAACTCGTACAATGAGCAGTTCTTC	CASSIGQNSYNEQFF
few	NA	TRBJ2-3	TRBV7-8	TGTGCCAGCAGCTTAGGTTTCGGCACAGATACGCAGTATTTT	CASSLGFGTDTQYF
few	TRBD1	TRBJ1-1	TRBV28	TGTGCCAGCAGGGGGACAGGGGGCTGGAACACTGAAGCTTTCTTT	CASRGTGGWNTEAFF
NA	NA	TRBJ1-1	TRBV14	TGTGCCAGCAGCCAAGGACTGTCAACCCAGAACACTGAAGCTTTCTTT	CASSQGLSTQNTEAFF
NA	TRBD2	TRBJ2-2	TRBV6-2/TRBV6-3	TGTGCCAGTGTCAAGCCGGGACTAGTGAACACCGGGGAGCTGTTTTTT	CASVKPGLVNTGELFF
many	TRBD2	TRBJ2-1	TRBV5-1	TGCGCCAGCAGCTTAAGTGGGAGGGACGACAATGAGCAGTTCTTC	CASSLSGRDDNEQFF
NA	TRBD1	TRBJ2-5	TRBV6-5	TGTGCCAGCAGTTACGCCAGGGGGTCCCAGTACTTC	CASSYARGSQYF
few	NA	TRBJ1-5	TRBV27	TGTGCCAGCAGTTTAAAGCCATATAGCCGTATTGGACCTCGTAGCAATCAGCCCCAGCATTTT	CASSLKPYSRIGPRSNQPQHF
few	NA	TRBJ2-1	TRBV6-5	TGTGCCAGCAGTTACATCACCGAGCGGCCCTACAATGAGCAGTTCTTC	CASSYITERPYNEQFF
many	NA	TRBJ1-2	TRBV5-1	TGCGCCAGCAGCTTGTGGCAGGCGGAGGGTGGCTACACCTTC	CASSLWQAEGGYTF
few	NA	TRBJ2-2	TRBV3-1	TGTGCCAGCAGCCAAGATAGTCTCGGGGCAGGGAACACCGGGGAGCTGTTTTTT	CASSQDSLGAGNTGELFF
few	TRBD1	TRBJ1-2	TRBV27	TGTGCCAGCAGCCAACGGGGCCTTGGGACAGGGAATGGCTACACCTTC	CASSQRGLGTGNGYTF
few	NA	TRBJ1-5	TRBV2	TGTGCCAGCAGGGCGGCCTGGGGGCGCCAGGATCAGCCCCAGCATTTT	CASRAAWGRQDQPQHF